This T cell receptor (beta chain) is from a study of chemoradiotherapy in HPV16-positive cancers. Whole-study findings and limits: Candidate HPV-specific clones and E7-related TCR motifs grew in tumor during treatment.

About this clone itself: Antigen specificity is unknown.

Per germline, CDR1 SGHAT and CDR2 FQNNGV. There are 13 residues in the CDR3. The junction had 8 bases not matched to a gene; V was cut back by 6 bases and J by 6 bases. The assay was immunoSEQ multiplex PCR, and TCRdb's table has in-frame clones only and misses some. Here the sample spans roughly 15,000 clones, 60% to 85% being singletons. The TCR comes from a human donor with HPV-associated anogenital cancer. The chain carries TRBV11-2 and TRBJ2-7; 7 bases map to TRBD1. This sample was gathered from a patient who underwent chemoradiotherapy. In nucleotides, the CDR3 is TGTGCCAGCAGTCGGGACAGCGTACGCGAGCAGTACTTC. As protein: CASSRDSVREQYF.